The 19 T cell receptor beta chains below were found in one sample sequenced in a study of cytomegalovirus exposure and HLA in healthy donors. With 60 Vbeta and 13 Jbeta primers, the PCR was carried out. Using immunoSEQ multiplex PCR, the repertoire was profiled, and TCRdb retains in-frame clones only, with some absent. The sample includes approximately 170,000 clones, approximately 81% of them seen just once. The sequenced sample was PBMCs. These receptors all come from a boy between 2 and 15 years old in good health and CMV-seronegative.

The CDR3 loop reads CASSYRGAGNTIYF. CDR3 DNA: TGTGCCAGCAGTTACCGGGGGGCTGGAAACACCATATATTTT. The V gene is TRBV6-5, the J gene TRBJ1-3; possible D gene TRBD1, 5 bases. With 2 bases removed from V and 2 bases from J, the gap between germline ends came to 7 bases. Germline loops: CDR1 MNHEY, CDR2 SVGAGI. There are 14 residues in the CDR3.

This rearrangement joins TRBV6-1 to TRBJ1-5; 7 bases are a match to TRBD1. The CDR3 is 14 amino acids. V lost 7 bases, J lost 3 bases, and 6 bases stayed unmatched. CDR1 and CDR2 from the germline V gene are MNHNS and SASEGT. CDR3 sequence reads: CASTLTGNNQPQHF. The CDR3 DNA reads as TGTGCCAGCACCCTGACAGGGAACAATCAGCCCCAGCATTTT.

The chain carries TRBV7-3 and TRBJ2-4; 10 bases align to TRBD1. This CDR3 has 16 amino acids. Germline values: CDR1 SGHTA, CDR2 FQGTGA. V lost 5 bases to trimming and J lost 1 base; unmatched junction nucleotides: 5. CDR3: CASSPGTGVAKNIQYF. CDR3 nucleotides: TGTGCCAGCAGCCCCGGGACAGGGGTTGCCAAAAACATTCAGTACTTC.

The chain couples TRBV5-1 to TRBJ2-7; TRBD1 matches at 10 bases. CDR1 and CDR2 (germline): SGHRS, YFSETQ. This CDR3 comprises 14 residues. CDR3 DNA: TGCGCCGGCAGCACGGGACAGGGGAGAGGCGAGCAGTACGTC. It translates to CAGSTGQGRGEQYV.

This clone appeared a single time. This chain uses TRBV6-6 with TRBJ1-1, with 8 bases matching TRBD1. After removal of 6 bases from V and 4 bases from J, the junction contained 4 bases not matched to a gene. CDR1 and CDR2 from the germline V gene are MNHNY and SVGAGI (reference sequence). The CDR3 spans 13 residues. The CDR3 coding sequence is TGTGCCAGCAGCTCCGGGACAGGCACTGAAGCTTTCTTT. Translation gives CASSSGTGTEAFF.

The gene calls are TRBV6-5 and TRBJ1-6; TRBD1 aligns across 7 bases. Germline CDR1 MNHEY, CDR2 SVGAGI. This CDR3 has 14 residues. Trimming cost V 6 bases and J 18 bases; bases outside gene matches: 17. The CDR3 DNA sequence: TGTGCCAGCAGCGATTACAGGGGCGTCGGAAATCACCACTTT. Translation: CASSDYRGVGNHHF.

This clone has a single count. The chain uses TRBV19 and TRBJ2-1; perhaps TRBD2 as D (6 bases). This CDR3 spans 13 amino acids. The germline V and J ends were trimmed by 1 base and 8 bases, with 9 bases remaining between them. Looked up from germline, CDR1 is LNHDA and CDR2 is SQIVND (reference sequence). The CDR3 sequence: CASSIGREYEQFF. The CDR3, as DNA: TGTGCCAGTAGTATAGGGAGGGAGTATGAGCAGTTCTTC.

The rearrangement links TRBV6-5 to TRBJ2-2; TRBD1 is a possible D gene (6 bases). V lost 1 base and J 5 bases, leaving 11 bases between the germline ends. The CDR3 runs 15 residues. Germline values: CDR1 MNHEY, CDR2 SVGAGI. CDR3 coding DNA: TGTGCCAGCAGTTACTTGGGGGCGGGTACCGGGGAGCTGTTTTTT. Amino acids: CASSYLGAGTGELFF.

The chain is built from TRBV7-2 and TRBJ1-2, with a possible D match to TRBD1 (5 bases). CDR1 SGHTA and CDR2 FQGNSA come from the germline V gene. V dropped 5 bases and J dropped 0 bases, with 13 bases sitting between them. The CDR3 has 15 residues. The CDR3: CASSLADTTNYGYTF. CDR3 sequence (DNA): TGTGCCAGCAGCCTGGCGGACACCACTAACTATGGCTACACCTTC. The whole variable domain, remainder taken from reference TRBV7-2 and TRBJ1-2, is GAGVSQSPSNKVTEKGKDVELRCDPISGHTALYWYRQSLGQGLEFLIYFQGNSAPDKSGLPSDRFSAERTGGSVSTLTIQRTQQEDSAVYLCASSLADTTNYGYTFGSGTRLTVV.

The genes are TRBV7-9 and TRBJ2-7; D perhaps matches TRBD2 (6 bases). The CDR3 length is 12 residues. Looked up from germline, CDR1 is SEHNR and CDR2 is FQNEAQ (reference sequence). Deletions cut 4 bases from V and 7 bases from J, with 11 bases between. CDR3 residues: CASSSAGWEQYF. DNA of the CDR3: TGTGCCAGCAGCTCCGCGGGGTGGGAGCAGTACTTC.

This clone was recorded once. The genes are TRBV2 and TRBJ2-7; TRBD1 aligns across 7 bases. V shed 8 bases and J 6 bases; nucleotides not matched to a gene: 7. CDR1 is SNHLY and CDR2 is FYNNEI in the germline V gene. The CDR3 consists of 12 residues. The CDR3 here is CASADPGGEQYV. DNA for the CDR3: TGTGCCAGCGCCGATCCAGGGGGCGAGCAGTACGTC.

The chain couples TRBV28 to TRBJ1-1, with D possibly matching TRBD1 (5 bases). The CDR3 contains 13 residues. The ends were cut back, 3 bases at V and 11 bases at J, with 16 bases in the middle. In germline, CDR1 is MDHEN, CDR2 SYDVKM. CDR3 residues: CASSLDGQKEAFF. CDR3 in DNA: TGTGCCAGCAGTTTGGACGGACAAAAAGAGGCTTTCTTT. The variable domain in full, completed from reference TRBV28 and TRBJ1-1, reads DVKVTQSSRYLVKRTGEKVFLECVQDMDHENMFWYRQDPGLGLRLIYFSYDVKMKEKGDIPEGYSVSREKKERFSLILESASTNQTSMYLCASSLDGQKEAFFGQGTRLTVV.

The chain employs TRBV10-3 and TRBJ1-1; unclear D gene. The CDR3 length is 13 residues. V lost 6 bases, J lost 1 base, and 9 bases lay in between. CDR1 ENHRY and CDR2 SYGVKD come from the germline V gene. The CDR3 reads CAIRADTNTEAFF. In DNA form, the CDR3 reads TGTGCCATCAGGGCCGATACGAACACTGAAGCTTTCTTT.

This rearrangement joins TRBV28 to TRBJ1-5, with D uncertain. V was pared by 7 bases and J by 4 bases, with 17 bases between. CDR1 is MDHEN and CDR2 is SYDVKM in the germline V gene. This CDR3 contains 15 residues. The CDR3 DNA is TGTGCCAGCACCCGCCCGGGAATTCGGAATCAGCCCCAGCATTTT. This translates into CASTRPGIRNQPQHF.

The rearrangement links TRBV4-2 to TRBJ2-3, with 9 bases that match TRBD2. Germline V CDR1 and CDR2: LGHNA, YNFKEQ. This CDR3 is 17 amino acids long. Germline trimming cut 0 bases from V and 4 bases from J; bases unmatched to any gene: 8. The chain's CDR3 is CASSQEGAGGPSDTQYF. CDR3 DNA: TGTGCCAGCAGCCAAGAAGGGGCGGGGGGGCCGTCAGATACGCAGTATTTT.

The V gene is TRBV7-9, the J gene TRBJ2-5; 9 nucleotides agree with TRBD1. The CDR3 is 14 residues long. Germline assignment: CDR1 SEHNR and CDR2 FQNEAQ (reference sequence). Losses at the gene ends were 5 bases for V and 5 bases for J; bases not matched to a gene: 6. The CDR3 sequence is CASSPTGGGETQYF. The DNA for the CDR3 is TGTGCCAGCAGCCCAACAGGGGGCGGTGAGACCCAGTACTTC.

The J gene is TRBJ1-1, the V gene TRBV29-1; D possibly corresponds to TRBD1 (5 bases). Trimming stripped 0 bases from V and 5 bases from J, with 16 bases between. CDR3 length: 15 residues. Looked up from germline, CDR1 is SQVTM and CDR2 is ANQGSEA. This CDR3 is CSVEDRSIKGTEAFF. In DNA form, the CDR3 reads TGCAGCGTTGAAGATCGCAGCATCAAGGGGACTGAAGCTTTCTTT.

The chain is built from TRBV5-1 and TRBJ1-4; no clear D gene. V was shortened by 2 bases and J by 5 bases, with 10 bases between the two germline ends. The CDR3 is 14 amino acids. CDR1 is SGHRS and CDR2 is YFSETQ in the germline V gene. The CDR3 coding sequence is TGCGCCAGCAGCTTTACTAGTGGAAATGAAAAACTGTTTTTT. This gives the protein CASSFTSGNEKLFF.

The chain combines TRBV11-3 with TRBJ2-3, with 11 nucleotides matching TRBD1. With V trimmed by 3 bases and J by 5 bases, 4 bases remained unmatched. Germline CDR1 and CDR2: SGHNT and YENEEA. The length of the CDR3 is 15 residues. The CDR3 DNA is TGTGCCAGCAGCTTGGGACAGGGGGTAGGAGATACGCAGTATTTT. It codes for CASSLGQGVGDTQYF. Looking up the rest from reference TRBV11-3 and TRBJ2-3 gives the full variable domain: EAGVVQSPRYKIIEKKQPVAFWCNPISGHNTLYWYLQNLGQGPELLIRYENEEAVDDSQLPKDRFSAERLKGVDSTLKIQPAELGDSAVYLCASSLGQGVGDTQYFGPGTRLTVL.